Below, 17 T cell receptor beta chains from the same sample are listed, as sequenced in a study of identical twins. Each CDR3 protein gets one entry after TCRdb re-called the 5' RACE reads with MiXCR. Here the sample spans around 510,000 distinct CDR3 sequences, more than 13% being singletons. In addition, the sample was reused for a study of yellow fever vaccine responses in identical twins.

Sequenced sample: CD4+ T cells sorted from blood. All receptors derive from a woman aged 18-29 years in good health.

This clonotype was counted ten times or more. CDR3: CASSQGHEQYF. DNA for the CDR3: TGTGCCAGCAGTCAGGGACACGAGCAGTACTTC. The rearrangement uses TRBV6-6 and TRBJ2-7; TRBD1 or TRBD2 may be the D gene (5 bases each). In germline, CDR1 is MNHNY, CDR2 SVGAGI (reference sequence). The length of the CDR3 is 11 residues. V lost 5 bases and J lost 5, with 7 bases in between.

This clonotype has a handful of counts. The junction departs from the called germline gene at one end, perhaps through a read error. The V gene is TRBV3-1, the J gene TRBJ2-1; 10 bases match TRBD2. Per the germline V gene, CDR1 is LGHDT and CDR2 is YNNKEL (reference sequence). This CDR3 has 13 residues. In DNA, the CDR3 is TGTGCCAGCAGCCAAGTTCCAGCGGGAGGGAGCATCTTC. Residues: CASSQVPAGGSIF.

This clonotype was counted a few times. The V and J genes are TRBV3-1 and TRBJ1-1, with 9 positions matching TRBD1. V was clipped by 3 bases and J by 10 bases; unmatched bases: 3. There are 12 residues in the CDR3. The V gene's germline CDR1 is LGHDT and CDR2 YNNKEL (reference sequence). The CDR3 region has the DNA TGTGCCAGCAGCCAGAAGGGACAGGGAGCTTTCTTT. Translated, it gives CASSQKGQGAFF.

The gene calls are TRBV7-3 and TRBJ2-7; D perhaps matches TRBD2 (5 bases). The germline V and J ends were trimmed by 5 bases and 6 bases, with 23 bases remaining between them. There are 16 residues in the CDR3. CDR1 and CDR2 from the germline V gene are SGHTA and FQGTGA. CDR3 in DNA: TGTGCCAGCAGCGAGGCCGGGATCCCTCCTCTTTGCGAGCAGTACTTC. Protein sequence: CASSEAGIPPLCEQYF.

The J gene is TRBJ2-5, the V gene TRBV7-6, with TRBD1 matching over 9 bases. CDR1 is SGHVS, CDR2 FNYEAQ, per germline. The trim removed 5 bases at V and 5 bases at J, leaving 12 bases unmatched. CDR3 length equals 16 residues. The CDR3 region is CASSPSRGQGWETQYF. The CDR3 nucleotides read TGTGCCAGCAGCCCATCGCGGGGACAGGGATGGGAGACCCAGTACTTC.

This clonotype has at least ten counts. The rearrangement links TRBV29-1 to TRBJ2-2; 7 bases fit TRBD2. The length of the CDR3 is 14 residues. The J segment lost 3 bases and the V segment lost 4 bases, leaving 5 bases of the junction unmatched. Germline V CDR1 and CDR2: SQVTM, ANQGSEA. CDR3 residues: CSVGRGVDTGELFF. The CDR3 region has the DNA TGCAGCGTTGGCCGGGGGGTCGACACCGGGGAGCTGTTTTTT.

This clonotype was picked up a small number of times. The genes are TRBV5-1 and TRBJ2-2, with 8 nucleotides matching TRBD2. The germline V gene encodes CDR1 SGHRS and CDR2 YFSETQ. V was pared by 2 bases and J by 4 bases, with 4 bases of the junction left unmatched. The CDR3 contains 15 residues. CDR3 nucleotide sequence: TGCGCCAGCAGCTTCGGGAGGGTGGTCACCGGGGAGCTGTTTTTT. Translating gives CASSFGRVVTGELFF.

The chain combines TRBV2 with TRBJ2-1; 8 bases fit TRBD2. The length of the CDR3 is 17 residues. V shed 0 bases and J 5 bases; nucleotides not matched to a gene: 9. Germline V lookup: CDR1 SNHLY, CDR2 FYNNEI. The CDR3 DNA is TGTGCCAGCAGTGAAGCGCCGGGGCTAGCGGGTAACAATGAGCAGTTCTTC. It encodes CASSEAPGLAGNNEQFF.

The J gene is TRBJ1-1, the V gene TRBV5-1; D remains unclear. Trimming removed 5 bases at V and 0 bases at J, with 14 bases between. This CDR3 has 15 amino acids. CDR1 is SGHRS and CDR2 is YFSETQ in the germline V gene. The CDR3 DNA reads TGCGCCAGCAGATCCCGCCCCAGTATGAACACTGAAGCTTTCTTT. As protein: CASRSRPSMNTEAFF.

This chain links TRBV5-1 with TRBJ2-7, with 9 bases fitting TRBD1. Germline CDR1 SGHRS, CDR2 YFSETQ. With V trimmed by 4 bases and J by 2 bases, 4 bases remained unmatched. This CDR3 comprises 14 residues. The CDR3 nucleotides read TGCGCCAGCAGCAACGGACAGGGGCCCTACGAGCAGTACTTC. Translated, it gives CASSNGQGPYEQYF.

This clonotype was seen at least ten times. V gene TRBV6-5 combines with J gene TRBJ2-7, with 7 bases identical to TRBD1. This CDR3 region has 17 residues. The J segment lost 4 bases and the V segment lost 5 bases, leaving 17 bases of the junction unmatched. From germline, CDR1 is MNHEY and CDR2 SVGAGI. The DNA for the CDR3 is TGTGCCAGCAGTACTCGGACAGCCGGACAGGCCGTTTACGAGCAGTACTTC. Protein product: CASSTRTAGQAVYEQYF.

The CDR3 spells CASSHDATGHSYEQYF. Here the CDR3 DNA reads TGTGCCAGCAGCCACGACGCCACAGGGCACTCCTACGAGCAGTACTTC. V and J are TRBV7-9 and TRBJ2-7, with D possibly TRBD1 on 6 matching bases. CDR1 is SEHNR, CDR2 FQNEAQ, per germline (reference sequence). There are 16 residues in the CDR3. V gave up 5 bases and J gave up 0 bases, with 17 bases separating them.

This clonotype was seen only a few times. The chain is built from TRBV7-9 and TRBJ1-2; 7 nucleotides line up with TRBD1. Germline-derived CDR1 and CDR2 are SEHNR and FQNEAQ (reference sequence). The junction had 8 bases not matched to a gene; V was cut back by 5 bases and J by 5 bases. The CDR3 runs to 14 residues. The CDR3 coding sequence is TGTGCCAGCAGCCAGGGACAGAGACTTTATGGCTACACCTTC. Translating it yields CASSQGQRLYGYTF.

This clonotype was recorded at least ten times. The V gene is TRBV25-1, the J gene TRBJ2-3, with D possibly matching TRBD1 (6 bases). V was cut by 4 bases and J by 0 bases, with 11 bases left in between. The CDR3 totals 15 residues. CDR1 and CDR2 (germline): MGHDK, SYGVNS. The CDR3 DNA is TGTGCCAGCAGTGTCCAGGGGAAAAGCACAGATACGCAGTATTTT. Translation: CASSVQGKSTDTQYF.

This clonotype has just a few counts. This chain joins TRBV7-9 and TRBJ2-6; D gene uncertain. This CDR3 comprises 15 residues. Trimming shortened V by 2 bases and J by 2 bases, and 7 bases separated the two germline ends. The germline V gene has CDR1 SEHNR and CDR2 FQNEAQ (reference sequence). In nucleotides, the CDR3 is TGTGCCAGCAGCTTACCATTACCTGGGGCCAACGTCCTGACTTTC. Its translation is CASSLPLPGANVLTF.

This clonotype was seen only a few times. The rearrangement uses TRBV19 and TRBJ2-1, with TRBD2 matching 8 bases. This CDR3 spans 16 amino acids. V trimming: 3 bases; J trimming: 10 bases; junction bases outside the gene matches: 14. Looked up from germline, CDR1 is LNHDA and CDR2 is SQIVND (reference sequence). CDR3 in amino acids: CASSILATSVWDEQFF. The CDR3 region has the DNA TGTGCCAGTAGTATCCTTGCGACTAGCGTTTGGGACGAGCAGTTCTTC.

Only a few counts were recorded for this clonotype. The V call is TRBV20-1, the J call TRBJ2-7, with 11 positions matching TRBD2. The length of the CDR3 is 14 residues. V was pared by 0 bases and J by 6 bases, with 4 bases of the junction left unmatched. Germline values: CDR1 DFQATT, CDR2 SNEGSKA (reference sequence). CDR3 nucleotides: TGCAGTGCTAGAGATTTTAGCGGGGGGGGCGAGCAGTACTTC. Encoded protein: CSARDFSGGGEQYF.